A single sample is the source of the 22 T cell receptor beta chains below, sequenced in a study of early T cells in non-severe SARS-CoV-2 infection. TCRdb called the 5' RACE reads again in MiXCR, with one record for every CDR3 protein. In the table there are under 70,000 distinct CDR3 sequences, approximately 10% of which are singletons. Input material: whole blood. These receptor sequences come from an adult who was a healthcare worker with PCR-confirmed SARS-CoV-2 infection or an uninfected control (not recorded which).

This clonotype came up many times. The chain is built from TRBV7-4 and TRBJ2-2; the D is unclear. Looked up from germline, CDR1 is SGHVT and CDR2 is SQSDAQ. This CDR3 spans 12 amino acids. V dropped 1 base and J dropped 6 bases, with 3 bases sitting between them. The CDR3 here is CASSLDPGELFF. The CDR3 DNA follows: TGTGCCAGCAGCTTAGATCCCGGGGAGCTGTTTTTT.

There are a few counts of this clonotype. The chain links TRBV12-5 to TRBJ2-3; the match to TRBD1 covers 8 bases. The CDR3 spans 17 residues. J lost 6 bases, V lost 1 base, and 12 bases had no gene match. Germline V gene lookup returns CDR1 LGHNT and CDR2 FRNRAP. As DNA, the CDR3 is TGTGCTAGTGGTTTGGCAACCGGGACAGGCGGCAGGGATACGCAGTATTTT. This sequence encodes CASGLATGTGGRDTQYF.

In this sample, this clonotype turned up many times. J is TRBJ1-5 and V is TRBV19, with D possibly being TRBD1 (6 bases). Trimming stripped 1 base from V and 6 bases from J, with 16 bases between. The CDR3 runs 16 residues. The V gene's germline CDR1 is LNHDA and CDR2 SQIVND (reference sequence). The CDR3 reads CASSIARQGTGQPQHF. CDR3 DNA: TGTGCCAGTAGTATAGCGAGGCAGGGGACGGGTCAGCCCCAGCATTTT.

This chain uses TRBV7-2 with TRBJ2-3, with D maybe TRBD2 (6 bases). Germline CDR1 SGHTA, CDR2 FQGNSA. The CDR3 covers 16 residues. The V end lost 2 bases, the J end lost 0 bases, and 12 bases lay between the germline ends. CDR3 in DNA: TGTGCCAGCAGCTTATTTACGGGAGCTAGCACAGATACGCAGTATTTT. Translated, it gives CASSLFTGASTDTQYF. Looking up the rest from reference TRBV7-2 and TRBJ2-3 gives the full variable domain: GAGVSQSPSNKVTEKGKDVELRCDPISGHTALYWYRQSLGQGLEFLIYFQGNSAPDKSGLPSDRFSAERTGGSVSTLTIQRTQQEDSAVYLCASSLFTGASTDTQYFGPGTRLTVL.

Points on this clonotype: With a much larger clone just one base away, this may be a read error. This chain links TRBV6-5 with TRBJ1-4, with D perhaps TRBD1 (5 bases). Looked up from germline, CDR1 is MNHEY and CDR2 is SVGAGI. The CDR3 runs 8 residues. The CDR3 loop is CASSRDLF. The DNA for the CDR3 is TGTGCCAGCAGCAGGGACCTTTTT.

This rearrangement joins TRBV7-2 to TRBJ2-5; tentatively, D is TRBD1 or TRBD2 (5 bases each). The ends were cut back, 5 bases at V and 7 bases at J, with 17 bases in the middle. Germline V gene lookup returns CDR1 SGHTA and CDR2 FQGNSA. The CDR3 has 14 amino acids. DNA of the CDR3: TGTGCCAGCAGCCAGATTGGATCGGGACGGACCCAGTACTTC. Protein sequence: CASSQIGSGRTQYF.

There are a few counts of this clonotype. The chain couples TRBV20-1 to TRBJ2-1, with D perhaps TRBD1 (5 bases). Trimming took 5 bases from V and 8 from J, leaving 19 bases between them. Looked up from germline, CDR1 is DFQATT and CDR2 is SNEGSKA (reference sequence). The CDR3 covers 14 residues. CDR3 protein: CSARPGRVRDEQFF. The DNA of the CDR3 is TGCAGTGCTCGCCCAGGCAGGGTTAGGGATGAGCAGTTCTTC.

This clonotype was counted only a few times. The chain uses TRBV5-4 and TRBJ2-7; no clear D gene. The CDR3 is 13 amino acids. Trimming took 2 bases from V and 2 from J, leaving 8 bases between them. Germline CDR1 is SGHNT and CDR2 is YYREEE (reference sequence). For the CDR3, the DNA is TGTGCCAGCAGCTTCTACGGAACCTACGAGCAGTACTTC. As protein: CASSFYGTYEQYF.

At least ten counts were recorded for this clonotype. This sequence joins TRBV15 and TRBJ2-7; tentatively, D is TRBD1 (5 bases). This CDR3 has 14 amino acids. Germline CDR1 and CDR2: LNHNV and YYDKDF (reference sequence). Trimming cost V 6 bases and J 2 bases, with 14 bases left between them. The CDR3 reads CATRAKGYPYEQYF. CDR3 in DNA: TGTGCCACCAGAGCAAAGGGGTACCCCTACGAGCAGTACTTC. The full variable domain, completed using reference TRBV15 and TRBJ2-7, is DAMVIQNPRYQVTQFGKPVTLSCSQTLNHNVMYWYQQKSSQAPKLLFHYYDKDFNNEADTPDNFQSRRPNTSFCFLDIRSPGLGDTAMYLCATRAKGYPYEQYFGPGTRLTVT.

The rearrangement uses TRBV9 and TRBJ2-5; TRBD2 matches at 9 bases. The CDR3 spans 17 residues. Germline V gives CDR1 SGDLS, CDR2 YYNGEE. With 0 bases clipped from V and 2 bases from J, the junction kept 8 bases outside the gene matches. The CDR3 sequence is CASSVATWREGQETQYF. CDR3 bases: TGTGCCAGCAGCGTAGCTACGTGGCGGGAGGGTCAAGAGACCCAGTACTTC. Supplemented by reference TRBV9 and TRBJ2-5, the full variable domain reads DSGVTQTPKHLITATGQRVTLRCSPRSGDLSVYWYQQSLDQGLQFLIQYYNGEERAKGNILERFSAQQFPDLHSELNLSSLELGDSALYFCASSVATWREGQETQYFGPGTRLLVL.

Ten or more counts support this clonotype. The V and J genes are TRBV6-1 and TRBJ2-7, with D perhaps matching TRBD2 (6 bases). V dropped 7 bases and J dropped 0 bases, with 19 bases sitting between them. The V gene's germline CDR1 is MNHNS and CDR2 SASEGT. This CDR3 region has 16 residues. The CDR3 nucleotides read TGTGCCAGCACCTCGGCGGGGTTTGGGAGCTCCTACGAGCAGTACTTC. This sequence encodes CASTSAGFGSSYEQYF.

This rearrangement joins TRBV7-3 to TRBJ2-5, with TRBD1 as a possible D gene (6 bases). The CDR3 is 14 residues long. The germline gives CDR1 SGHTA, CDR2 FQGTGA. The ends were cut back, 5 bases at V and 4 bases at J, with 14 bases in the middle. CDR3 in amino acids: CASSPSGRGETQYF. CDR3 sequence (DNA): TGTGCCAGCAGCCCTTCCGGCAGGGGAGAGACCCAGTACTTC.

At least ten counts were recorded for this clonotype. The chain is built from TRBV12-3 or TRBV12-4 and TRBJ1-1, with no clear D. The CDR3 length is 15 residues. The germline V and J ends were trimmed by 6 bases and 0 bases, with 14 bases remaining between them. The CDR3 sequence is CASSLPNRMNTEAFF. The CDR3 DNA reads TGTGCCAGCAGCTTGCCTAATCGGATGAACACTGAAGCTTTCTTT.

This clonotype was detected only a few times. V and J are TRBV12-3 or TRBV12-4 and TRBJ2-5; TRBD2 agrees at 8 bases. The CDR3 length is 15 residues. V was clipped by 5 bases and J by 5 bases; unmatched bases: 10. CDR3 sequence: CASSTRGAGAETQYF. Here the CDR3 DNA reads TGTGCCAGCAGTACCCGTGGAGCGGGGGCTGAGACCCAGTACTTC.

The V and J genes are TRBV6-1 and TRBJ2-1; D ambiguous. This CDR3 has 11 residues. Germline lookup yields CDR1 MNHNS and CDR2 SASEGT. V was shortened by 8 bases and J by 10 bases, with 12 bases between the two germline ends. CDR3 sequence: CASANGGEQFF. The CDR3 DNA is TGTGCCAGCGCAAATGGTGGGGAGCAGTTCTTC.

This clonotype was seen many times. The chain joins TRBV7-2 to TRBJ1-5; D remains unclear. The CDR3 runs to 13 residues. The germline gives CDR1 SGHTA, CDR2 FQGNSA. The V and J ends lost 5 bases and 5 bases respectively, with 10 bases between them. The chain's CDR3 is CASSLSLDQPQHF. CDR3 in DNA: TGTGCCAGCAGCCTCAGCCTGGATCAGCCCCAGCATTTT. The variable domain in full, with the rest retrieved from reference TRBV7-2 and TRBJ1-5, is GAGVSQSPSNKVTEKGKDVELRCDPISGHTALYWYRQSLGQGLEFLIYFQGNSAPDKSGLPSDRFSAERTGGSVSTLTIQRTQQEDSAVYLCASSLSLDQPQHFGDGTRLSIL.

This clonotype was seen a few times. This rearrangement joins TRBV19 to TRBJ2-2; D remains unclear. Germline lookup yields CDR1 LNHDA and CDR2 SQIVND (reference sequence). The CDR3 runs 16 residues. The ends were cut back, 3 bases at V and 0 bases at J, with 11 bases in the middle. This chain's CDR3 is CASSILPVANTGELFF. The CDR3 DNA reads TGTGCCAGTAGTATCCTGCCGGTCGCGAACACCGGGGAGCTGTTTTTT.

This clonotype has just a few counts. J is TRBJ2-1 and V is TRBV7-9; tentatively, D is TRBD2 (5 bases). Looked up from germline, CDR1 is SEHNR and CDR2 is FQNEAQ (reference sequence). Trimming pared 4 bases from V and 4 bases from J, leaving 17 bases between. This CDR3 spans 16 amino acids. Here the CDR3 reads CASSSITGIEYNEQFF. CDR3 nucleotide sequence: TGTGCCAGCAGCTCGATCACCGGGATAGAGTACAATGAGCAGTTCTTC.

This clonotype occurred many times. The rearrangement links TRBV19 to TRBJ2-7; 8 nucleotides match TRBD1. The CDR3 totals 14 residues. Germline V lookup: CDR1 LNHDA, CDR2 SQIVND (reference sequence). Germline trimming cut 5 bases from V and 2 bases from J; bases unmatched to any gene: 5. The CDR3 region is CASSPRTGPYEQYF. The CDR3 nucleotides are TGTGCCAGTAGTCCGCGGACAGGGCCCTACGAGCAGTACTTC.

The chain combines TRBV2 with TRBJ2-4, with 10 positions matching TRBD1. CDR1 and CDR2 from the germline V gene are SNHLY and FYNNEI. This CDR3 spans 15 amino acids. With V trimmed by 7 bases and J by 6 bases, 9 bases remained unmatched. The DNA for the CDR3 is TGTGCCAGCATTCCCTGGAGGGACAGGGGAAACATTCAGTACTTC. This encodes CASIPWRDRGNIQYF. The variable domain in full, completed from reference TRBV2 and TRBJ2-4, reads EPEVTQTPSHQVTQMGQEVILRCVPISNHLYFYWYRQILGQKVEFLVSFYNNEISEKSEIFDDQFSVERPDGSNFTLKIRSTKLEDSAMYFCASIPWRDRGNIQYFGAGTRLSVL.

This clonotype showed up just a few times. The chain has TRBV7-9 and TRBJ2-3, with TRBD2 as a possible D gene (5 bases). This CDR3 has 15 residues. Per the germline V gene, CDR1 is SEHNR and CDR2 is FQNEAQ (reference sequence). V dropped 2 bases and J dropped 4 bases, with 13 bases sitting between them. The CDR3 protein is CASSLTGLGADTQYF. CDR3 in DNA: TGTGCCAGCAGCTTAACCGGGCTCGGGGCAGATACGCAGTATTTT.

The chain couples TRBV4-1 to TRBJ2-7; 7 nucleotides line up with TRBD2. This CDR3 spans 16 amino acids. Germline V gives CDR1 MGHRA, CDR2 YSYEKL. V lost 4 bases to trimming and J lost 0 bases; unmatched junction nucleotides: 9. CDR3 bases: TGCGCCAGCAGCCTGACTGGGGGAGGGGCCTCCTACGAGCAGTACTTC. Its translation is CASSLTGGGASYEQYF.